Listed here are 23 T cell receptor beta chains from one sample, sequenced in a study of response to subunit inactivated influenza vaccine. TCRdb reprocessed the RT-PCR reads via MiXCR and lists one record per CDR3 protein. The table lists about 540,000 distinct CDR3 sequences, roughly 25% of them singletons, with 2.8% in the top ten. In addition, the sample was reused for a study of T cells expressing NK-cell markers. That paper adds: The cDNA for TCR beta came from 5'RACE template switching with UMIs.

This material consisted of CD4+ T cells sorted from PBMCs, taken less than 13 days after vaccination. The receptors come from a man in his forties or fifties who received an inactivated influenza vaccine.

In its sample, this clonotype was seen many times. The V and J genes are TRBV4-3 and TRBJ2-2; D is uncertain. The CDR3 sequence is 14 residues long. The germline gives CDR1 LGHNA, CDR2 YSLEER. V dropped 4 bases and J dropped 3 bases, with 9 bases sitting between them. The CDR3 reads CASSLGLDTGELFF. In DNA form, the CDR3 reads TGCGCCAGCAGCCTGGGGTTGGACACCGGGGAGCTGTTTTTT.

This clonotype was counted only a few times. The gene calls are TRBV20-1 and TRBJ2-3; D ambiguous. The CDR3 covers 14 residues. The germline V and J ends were trimmed by 3 bases and 2 bases, with 12 bases remaining between them. The germline V gene encodes CDR1 DFQATT and CDR2 SNEGSKA (reference sequence). Written as DNA, the CDR3 is TGCAGTGCTAGTGGCAGAGTTTTCACAGATACGCAGTATTTT. It codes for CSASGRVFTDTQYF.

This clonotype was found a few times. This chain links TRBV15 with TRBJ2-3; TRBD1 is a possible D gene (6 bases). CDR1 and CDR2 (germline): LNHNV, YYDKDF (reference sequence). Trimming removed 1 base from V and 6 bases from J, with 11 bases in between. The length of the CDR3 is 14 residues. CDR3 protein: CATSRGTTGDTQYF. For the CDR3, the DNA is TGTGCCACCAGCAGAGGGACGACAGGTGATACGCAGTATTTT.

This chain uses TRBV5-1 with TRBJ2-1; the D gene is possibly TRBD2 (6 bases). The CDR3 has 16 amino acids. Looked up from germline, CDR1 is SGHRS and CDR2 is YFSETQ. V dropped 6 bases and J dropped 0 bases, with 16 bases sitting between them. CDR3 residues: CASTLGTFSSYNEQFF. The DNA of the CDR3 is TGCGCCAGCACCCTAGGGACTTTCAGCTCCTACAATGAGCAGTTCTTC.

This clonotype has just a few counts. The genes are TRBV28 and TRBJ2-7; D is ambiguous. CDR1 is MDHEN, CDR2 SYDVKM, per germline. This CDR3 has 13 amino acids. Between the trimmed V and J ends, which lost 3 bases and 3 bases, there was a span of 9 bases. The CDR3 loop reads CASSFPASYEQYF. The CDR3 region has the DNA TGTGCCAGCAGTTTTCCGGCTAGCTACGAGCAGTACTTC.

This clonotype was seen only a few times. The rearrangement links TRBV14 to TRBJ1-1; D gene uncertain. This CDR3 region has 17 residues. Trimming removed 0 bases at V and 1 base at J, with 15 bases between. CDR1 is SGHDN and CDR2 is FVKESK in the germline V gene. Written as DNA, the CDR3 is TGTGCCAGCAGCCAAGAACGAACGACAATTAGGAACACTGAAGCTTTCTTT. Protein sequence: CASSQERTTIRNTEAFF.

A few counts support this clonotype. This rearrangement joins TRBV6-4 to TRBJ2-1; tentatively, D is TRBD1 (5 bases). From germline, CDR1 is MRHNA and CDR2 SNTAGT. V lost 0 bases to trimming and J lost 2 bases, with 8 bases between them. The length of the CDR3 is 15 residues. The chain's CDR3 is CASSDSWGTYNEQFF. The CDR3 nucleotides read TGTGCCAGCAGTGACTCGTGGGGCACCTACAATGAGCAGTTCTTC.

This clonotype was seen ten or more times. The chain has TRBV29-1 and TRBJ2-3, with 13 bases fitting TRBD2. CDR1 SQVTM and CDR2 ANQGSEA come from the germline V gene. The CDR3 has 15 amino acids. The trim removed 6 bases at V and 0 bases at J, leaving 3 bases unmatched. The CDR3 sequence is CSVGTSGTSTDTQYF. In DNA, the CDR3 is TGCAGCGTGGGGACTAGCGGGACGAGCACAGATACGCAGTATTTT.

The chain recombines TRBV10-3 with TRBJ2-7; no definite D call. Trimming removed 4 bases from V and 3 bases from J, with 10 bases in between. CDR1 is ENHRY, CDR2 SYGVKD, per germline. The CDR3 is 13 amino acids. In nucleotides, the CDR3 is TGTGCCATCAGTGTCGGGTTTAGCTACGAGCAGTACTTC. Translated: CAISVGFSYEQYF.

This clonotype turned up a few times. V and J are TRBV5-1 and TRBJ2-1; 7 nucleotides align to TRBD2. Germline V gene data show CDR1 as SGHRS and CDR2 as YFSETQ. Trimming took 0 bases from V and 5 from J; bases not matched to a gene: 5. CDR3 length: 15 residues. For the CDR3, the DNA is TGCGCCAGCAGCTTGGACGGGGGGAAAAACAATGAGCAGTTCTTC. Its protein product is CASSLDGGKNNEQFF.

The chain recombines TRBV20-1 with TRBJ2-5; no clear D. CDR1 and CDR2 from the germline V gene are DFQATT and SNEGSKA (reference sequence). The CDR3 runs 13 residues. The V end lost 3 bases, the J end lost 5 bases, and 13 bases lay between the germline ends. As DNA, the CDR3 is TGCAGTGCTAGTCCCTGGGCACGGGAGACCCAGTACTTC. It specifies CSASPWARETQYF.

V is TRBV12-3 or TRBV12-4 and J is TRBJ2-3; the D is unclear. V lost 5 bases and J 8 bases, leaving 14 bases between the germline ends. This CDR3 is built from 13 residues. This chain's CDR3 is CASSPTVGGTQYF. The DNA of the CDR3 is TGTGCCAGCAGTCCAACGGTCGGCGGTACGCAGTATTTT.

The chain recombines TRBV19 with TRBJ1-5, with D possibly matching TRBD1 (6 bases). Trimming left V 1 base short and J 4 bases short, with 8 bases between. The CDR3 is 14 amino acids. CDR1 and CDR2 (germline): LNHDA, SQIVND (reference sequence). The CDR3 protein is CASSIVGGNQPQHF. DNA of the CDR3: TGTGCCAGTAGTATAGTAGGGGGAAATCAGCCCCAGCATTTT.

This clonotype was picked up a small number of times. The chain links TRBV7-8 to TRBJ2-4; a weak D match, TRBD1 (5 bases). The V end was cut by 5 bases, the J end by 2 bases, with 13 bases between. The V gene's germline CDR1 is SGHVS and CDR2 FQNEAQ. The CDR3 loop spans 15 amino acids. This CDR3 reads CASSGLQETKNIQYF. The CDR3 DNA is TGTGCCAGCAGCGGGTTACAGGAGACCAAAAACATTCAGTACTTC. The variable domain in full, completed from reference TRBV7-8 and TRBJ2-4, reads GAGVSQSPRYKVAKRGQDVALRCDPISGHVSLFWYQQALGQGPEFLTYFQNEAQLDKSGLPSDRFFAERPEGSVSTLKIQRTQQEDSAVYLCASSGLQETKNIQYFGAGTRLSVL.

This sequence joins TRBV7-9 and TRBJ2-1; tentatively, D is TRBD1 or TRBD2 (6 bases each). This CDR3 region has 15 residues. Looked up from germline, CDR1 is SEHNR and CDR2 is FQNEAQ (reference sequence). Trimming pared 1 base from V and 7 bases from J, leaving 14 bases between. The CDR3 here is CASSLEGGLLNEQFF. For the CDR3, the DNA is TGTGCCAGCAGCTTAGAGGGGGGACTTTTGAATGAGCAGTTCTTC.

This clonotype was seen more than once but under ten times. V is TRBV7-2 and J is TRBJ2-4; D possibly corresponds to TRBD1 (5 bases). Between the trimmed V and J ends, which lost 1 base and 0 bases, there was a span of 10 bases. Per the germline V gene, CDR1 is SGHTA and CDR2 is FQGNSA. The CDR3 is made up of 16 amino acids. The CDR3 bases are TGTGCCAGCAGCTTAGGATCAGGGCTAGCCAAAAACATTCAGTACTTC. Its translation: CASSLGSGLAKNIQYF. Combining the CDR3 with reference TRBV7-2 and TRBJ2-4 gives the whole variable domain GAGVSQSPSNKVTEKGKDVELRCDPISGHTALYWYRQSLGQGLEFLIYFQGNSAPDKSGLPSDRFSAERTGGSVSTLTIQRTQQEDSAVYLCASSLGSGLAKNIQYFGAGTRLSVL.

The chain links TRBV7-2 to TRBJ2-1; 9 bases fit TRBD2. V trimming: 6 bases; J trimming: 8 bases; junction bases outside the gene matches: 8. The germline CDR1 and CDR2 sequences are SGHTA and FQGNSA. CDR3 size: 14 residues. The CDR3 region has the DNA TGTGCCAGCAGTACCATGCGGGGGGGCTATGAGCAGTTCTTC. Translation gives CASSTMRGGYEQFF. Supplemented by reference TRBV7-2 and TRBJ2-1, the full variable domain reads GAGVSQSPSNKVTEKGKDVELRCDPISGHTALYWYRQSLGQGLEFLIYFQGNSAPDKSGLPSDRFSAERTGGSVSTLTIQRTQQEDSAVYLCASSTMRGGYEQFFGPGTRLTVL.

The chain is built from TRBV3-1 and TRBJ2-7, with 9 positions matching TRBD2. Trimming cost V 4 bases and J 3 bases; bases outside gene matches: 10. Germline CDR1 is LGHDT and CDR2 is YNNKEL (reference sequence). CDR3 length equals 16 residues. The CDR3 spells CASSPYGRTSVYEQYF. CDR3 DNA: TGTGCCAGCAGCCCTTACGGACGGACTAGCGTCTACGAGCAGTACTTC.

V and J are TRBV28 and TRBJ2-1; D gene ambiguous. Germline CDR1 is MDHEN and CDR2 is SYDVKM. This CDR3 comprises 14 residues. V dropped 2 bases and J dropped 2 bases, with 7 bases sitting between them. The CDR3: CASSLHGAYNEQFF. The CDR3 nucleotides read TGTGCCAGCAGTTTACACGGAGCCTACAATGAGCAGTTCTTC. Complete variable domain (other parts from reference TRBV28 and TRBJ2-1): DVKVTQSSRYLVKRTGEKVFLECVQDMDHENMFWYRQDPGLGLRLIYFSYDVKMKEKGDIPEGYSVSREKKERFSLILESASTNQTSMYLCASSLHGAYNEQFFGPGTRLTVL.

This clonotype was seen a few times. The CDR3 here is CASSLVGQGVELFF. CDR3 DNA: TGCGCCAGCAGCTTGGTCGGACAGGGGGTTGAACTGTTTTTT. This chain links TRBV5-1 with TRBJ1-4, with 10 nucleotides matching TRBD1. Germline assignment: CDR1 SGHRS and CDR2 YFSETQ. Unmatched junction bases numbered 5, after V lost 0 bases and J lost 12 bases. CDR3 length: 14 amino acids. Looking up the rest from reference TRBV5-1 and TRBJ1-4 gives the full variable domain: KAGVTQTPRYLIKTRGQQVTLSCSPISGHRSVSWYQQTPGQGLQFLFEYFSETQRNKGNFPGRFSGRQFSNSRSEMNVSTLELGDSALYLCASSLVGQGVELFFGSGTQLSVL.

CDR3 in amino acids: CASSFRVGYTF. DNA of the CDR3: TGTGCCAGCAGTTTCAGGGTGGGCTACACCTTC. The chain has TRBV6-6 and TRBJ1-2, with D perhaps matching TRBD1 (5 bases). CDR3 length: 11 residues. The germline gives CDR1 MNHNY, CDR2 SVGAGI (reference sequence). V was cut by 4 bases and J by 8 bases, with 8 bases left in between.

The chain is built from TRBV6-2 or TRBV6-3 and TRBJ1-1, with a tentative D call TRBD1 (5 bases). V was shortened by 0 bases and J by 6 bases, with 14 bases between the two germline ends. The CDR3 sequence is 15 residues long. CDR1 is MNHEY and CDR2 is SVGEGT in the germline V gene. Here the CDR3 reads CASSYSVVREAEAFF. CDR3 nucleotide sequence: TGTGCCAGCAGTTACTCGGTGGTCAGGGAGGCTGAAGCTTTCTTT.

The chain joins TRBV3-1 to TRBJ2-3; no clear D. The CDR3 length is 14 residues. Germline CDR1 and CDR2: LGHDT and YNNKEL (reference sequence). With 0 bases removed from V and 1 base from J, the gap between germline ends came to 5 bases. DNA for the CDR3: TGTGCCAGCAGCCAAGAAGCCGGCACAGATACGCAGTATTTT. It is translated as CASSQEAGTDTQYF.